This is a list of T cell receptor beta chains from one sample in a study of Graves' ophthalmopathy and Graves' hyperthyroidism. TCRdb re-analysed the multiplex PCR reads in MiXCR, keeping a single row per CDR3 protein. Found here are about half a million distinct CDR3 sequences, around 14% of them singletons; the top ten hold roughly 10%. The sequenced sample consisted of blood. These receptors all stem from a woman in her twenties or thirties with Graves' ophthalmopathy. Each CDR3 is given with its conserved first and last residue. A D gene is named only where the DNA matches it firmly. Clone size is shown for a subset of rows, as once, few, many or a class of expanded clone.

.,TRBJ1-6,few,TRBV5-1,TGCGCCAGCAGCCCCGCGGGACCTACTGATTCACCCCTCCACTTT,CASSPAGPTDSPLHF
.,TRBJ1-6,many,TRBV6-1,TGTGCCAGCAGTGTCGGGGGGCCCTTGGTGAATTCACCCCTCCACTTT,CASSVGGPLVNSPLHF
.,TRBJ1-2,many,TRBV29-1,TGCAGCGTTGATAACCCGAACCATAACTATGGCTACACCTTC,CSVDNPNHNYGYTF
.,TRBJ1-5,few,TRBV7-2,TGTGCCAGCAGCCCCGGACACGGGGAAAATCAGCCCCAGCATTTT,CASSPGHGENQPQHF
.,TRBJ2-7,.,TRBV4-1,TGCGCCAGCAGCCAAGATTCAGGCTTCAACCTCTACGAGCAGTACTTC,CASSQDSGFNLYEQYF
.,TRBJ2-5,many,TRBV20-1,TGCAGTGCTAGCAGGAACCAAGAGACCCAGTACTTC,CSASRNQETQYF
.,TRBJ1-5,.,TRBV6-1,TGTGCCAGCAGAAAAGGGACGGAGGTCAATCAGCCCCAGCATTTT,CASRKGTEVNQPQHF
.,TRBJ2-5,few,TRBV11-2,TGTGCCAGCAGCCCCCACGGCCAGGGCAGGGAGACCCAGTACTTC,CASSPHGQGRETQYF
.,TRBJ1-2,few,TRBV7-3,TGTGCCAGCAGCCTACAGGAGGACATCCACTTC,CASSLQEDIHF
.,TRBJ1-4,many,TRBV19,TGTGCCAGTAGTATAGCCAGCGGGGAAAAACTGTTTTTT,CASSIASGEKLFF
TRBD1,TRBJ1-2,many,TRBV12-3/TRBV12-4,TGTGCCAGCAGTTCCCCGGACAGGGGCTATGGCTGCACCTTC,CASSSPDRGYGCTF
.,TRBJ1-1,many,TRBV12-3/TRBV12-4,TGTGCCAGCAGTCTTACAGGGCTAGGCACTGAAGCTTTCTTT,CASSLTGLGTEAFF
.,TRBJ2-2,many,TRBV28,TGTGCCAGCAGCCCAGTCGTCACCGGGGAGCTGTTTTTT,CASSPVVTGELFF
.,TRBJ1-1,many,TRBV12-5,TGTGCTAGTGGTTTGGCGGGGAACACTGAAGCTTTCTTT,CASGLAGNTEAFF
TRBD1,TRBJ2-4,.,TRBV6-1,TGTGCCAGCAGTGAAGACTCCAGGGGGTGGGACATTCAGTACTTC,CASSEDSRGWDIQYF
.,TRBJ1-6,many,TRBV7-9,TGTGCCAGCAGCTTGGGGGGGACCTATAATTCACCCCTCCACTTT,CASSLGGTYNSPLHF
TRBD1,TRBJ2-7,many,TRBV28,TGTGCCAGCAGGCCAAACAGGGGGTCATCCTACGAGCAGTACTTC,CASRPNRGSSYEQYF
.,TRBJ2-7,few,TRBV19,TGTGCCAGTAGGGGGCCGGACAATCCCCCCTACGAGCAGTACTTC,CASRGPDNPPYEQYF
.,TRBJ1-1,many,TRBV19,TGTGCCAGTAGTAATGGAAAATGGAACACTGAAGCTTTCTTT,CASSNGKWNTEAFF
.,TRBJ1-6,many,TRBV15,TGTGCCACCAGCAGAGATCAGGGGTTGGGATCACCCCTCCACTTT,CATSRDQGLGSPLHF
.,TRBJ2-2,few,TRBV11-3,TGTGCCAGCAGCTTAGAGTGGGGGGCCGGGGAGCTGTTTTTT,CASSLEWGAGELFF
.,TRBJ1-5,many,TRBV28,TGTGCCAGCAGTTACCGTGAGGGAGCGAATCAGCCCCAGCATTTT,CASSYREGANQPQHF
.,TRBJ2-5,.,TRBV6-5,TGTGCCAGCAGTTACAGAGAGCGGGAGACCCAGTACTTC,CASSYRERETQYF
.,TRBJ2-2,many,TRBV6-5,TGTGCCAGCAGCCACTCCGGCGGGGAGCTGTTTTTT,CASSHSGGELFF
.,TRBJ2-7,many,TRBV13,TGTGCCAGCAGCGCCCGAGAATCCTACGAGCAGTACTTC,CASSARESYEQYF
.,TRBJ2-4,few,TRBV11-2,TGTGCCAGCAGCTTAGGTGGGGCGGGAAATTTCAAAAACATTCAGTACTTC,CASSLGGAGNFKNIQYF
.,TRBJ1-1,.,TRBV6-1,TGTGCCAGCAGTGAACAAGGGCACACCACTGAAGCTTTCTTT,CASSEQGHTTEAFF
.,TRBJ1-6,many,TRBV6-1,TGTGCCAGCAGTGAAGGCCACTATAATTCACCCCTCCACTTT,CASSEGHYNSPLHF
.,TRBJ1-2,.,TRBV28,TGTGCCAGCAGTTTATTCCGTGACTATGGTTACACCTTC,CASSLFRDYGYTF
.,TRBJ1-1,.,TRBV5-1,TGCGCCAGCAGCTCGACTCAGGTGAACACTGAAGCTTTCTTT,CASSSTQVNTEAFF
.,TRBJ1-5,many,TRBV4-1,TGCGCCAGCAGCCAAAATTGGGGAGATCATCAGCCCCAGCATTTT,CASSQNWGDHQPQHF
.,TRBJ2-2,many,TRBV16,TGTGCCAGCAGCCAAAGGTCCACCGGGGAGCTGTTTTTT,CASSQRSTGELFF
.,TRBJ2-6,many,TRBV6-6,TGTGCCAGCAGTCCTCAGACCGGGAGAGCTGGGGCCAACGTCCTGACTTTC,CASSPQTGRAGANVLTF
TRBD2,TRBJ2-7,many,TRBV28,TGTGCCAGCAGTTCCGTCTGGGGAGGGAGTTACGAGCAGTACTTC,CASSSVWGGSYEQYF
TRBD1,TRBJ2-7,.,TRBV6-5,TGTGCCAGCAGTTATAGGGCGGAGACAGGGTTGGACGAGCAGTACTTC,CASSYRAETGLDEQYF
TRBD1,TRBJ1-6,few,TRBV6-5,TGTGCCAGCAGTTACGTAGGGCAGGGGGCATCCTATAATTCACCCCTCCACTTT,CASSYVGQGASYNSPLHF
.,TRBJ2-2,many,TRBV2,TGTGCCAGCAAGGGTAACCGGAACACCGGGGAGCTGTTTTTT,CASKGNRNTGELFF
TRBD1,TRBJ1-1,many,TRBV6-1,TGTGCCAGCAGGGGGACAGGGGTGGGCACTGAAGCTTTCTTT,CASRGTGVGTEAFF
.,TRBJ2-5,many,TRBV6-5,TGTGCCAGCAGTTACGTAGCTCGGGAGACCCAGTACTTC,CASSYVARETQYF
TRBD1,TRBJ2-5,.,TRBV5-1,TGCGCCAGCAGCCGGTTCCCCGGACAGGGGGAGACCCAGTACTTC,CASSRFPGQGETQYF
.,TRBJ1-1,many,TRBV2,TGTGCCAGCAGTGAACCCCTTGTGGGAGAGTCTGAAGCTTTCTTT,CASSEPLVGESEAFF
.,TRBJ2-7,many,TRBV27,TGTGCCAGCAGTTTCAGGTCAGGCGAGCAGTACTTC,CASSFRSGEQYF
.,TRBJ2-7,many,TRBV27,TGTGCCAGCTTAGGTCTAGGCTCCTACGAGCAGTACTTC,CASLGLGSYEQYF
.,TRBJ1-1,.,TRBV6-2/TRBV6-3,TGTGCCAGCAGTGAGATCAACGATCCTGAAGCTTTCTTT,CASSEINDPEAFF
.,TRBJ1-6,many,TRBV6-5,TGTGCCAGCAGTTACGAGGCGAGGACTGGGCATTCACCCCTCCACTTT,CASSYEARTGHSPLHF
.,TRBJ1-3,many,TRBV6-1,TGTGCCAGCAGTCGCGGAGGCCAATACTCTGGAAACACCATATATTTT,CASSRGGQYSGNTIYF
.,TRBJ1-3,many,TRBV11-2,TGTGCCAGCACCCCTAGGCAAAGCTCTGGAAACACCATATATTTT,CASTPRQSSGNTIYF
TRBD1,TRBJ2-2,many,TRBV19,TGTGCCAGTAGATCACAACACAGGGGGCCGCGGGAGCTGTTTTTT,CASRSQHRGPRELFF
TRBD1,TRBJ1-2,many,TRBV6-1,TGTGCCAGCAGTCGACAGGGAAGGGGGAACTATGGCTACACCTTC,CASSRQGRGNYGYTF
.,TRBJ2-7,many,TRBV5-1,TGCGCCAGCAGCTTGAGAACTGGGGTGGACGAGCAGTACTTC,CASSLRTGVDEQYF